The 24 T cell receptor beta chains listed next were all sequenced from one sample in a study of T cells in localized non-small cell lung cancer. Profiled with immunoSEQ multiplex PCR; TCRdb holds only in-frame clones, not every one. Of roughly 26,000 clones listed, approximately 90% are singletons. The source was peripheral blood, collected before any cancer treatment. The receptor set was obtained from an older female donor with stage II squamous cell lung carcinoma.

The chain carries TRBV7-2 and TRBJ2-1, with TRBD2 identical over 14 bases. J gave up 7 bases and V 4 bases, and 6 bases lay outside the gene matches. Per germline, CDR1 SGHTA and CDR2 FQGNSA. The CDR3 is made up of 16 amino acids. The CDR3 protein is CASSSGLAGVGNEQFF. The CDR3 nucleotides are TGTGCCAGCAGCTCGGGACTAGCGGGAGTCGGGAATGAGCAGTTCTTC. Supplemented by reference TRBV7-2 and TRBJ2-1, the full variable domain reads GAGVSQSPSNKVTEKGKDVELRCDPISGHTALYWYRQSLGQGLEFLIYFQGNSAPDKSGLPSDRFSAERTGGSVSTLTIQRTQQEDSAVYLCASSSGLAGVGNEQFFGPGTRLTVL.

This chain links TRBV5-6 with TRBJ2-1; D may be TRBD2 (5 bases). Trimming pared 6 bases from V and 7 bases from J, leaving 20 bases between. Germline V CDR1 and CDR2: SGHDT, YYEEEE. CDR3 length equals 15 residues. CDR3 in amino acids: CASTSLGVGSNEQFF. The CDR3 coding sequence is TGTGCCAGCACCTCTCTCGGGGTAGGGAGTAATGAGCAGTTCTTC. The variable domain in full, completed from reference TRBV5-6 and TRBJ2-1, reads DAGVTQSPTHLIKTRGQQVTLRCSPKSGHDTVSWYQQALGQGPQFIFQYYEEEERQRGNFPDRFSGHQFPNYSSELNVNALLLGDSALYLCASTSLGVGSNEQFFGPGTRLTVL.

This clone was picked up a small number of times. V usage is TRBV10-3 and J usage is TRBJ2-1; D gene unclear. V was shortened by 6 bases and J by 5 bases, with 5 bases between the two germline ends. The V gene's germline CDR1 is ENHRY and CDR2 SYGVKD. The length of the CDR3 is 11 residues. The CDR3 here is CAISLDNEQFF. CDR3 DNA: TGTGCCATCAGCCTCGACAATGAGCAGTTCTTC.

This rearrangement joins TRBV5-6 to TRBJ2-7, with 8 bases aligning to TRBD1. Germline V gene sequence: CDR1 SGHDT, CDR2 YYEEEE. V was pared by 6 bases and J by 2 bases, with 7 bases of the junction left unmatched. The CDR3 contains 14 residues. CDR3 residues: CASTETGEPYEQYF. CDR3 coding DNA: TGTGCCAGCACCGAGACAGGGGAGCCCTACGAGCAGTACTTC.

The gene calls are TRBV19 and TRBJ2-6; D unresolved. Germline V gene sequence: CDR1 LNHDA, CDR2 SQIVND (reference sequence). Trimming removed 5 bases from V and 0 bases from J, with 14 bases in between. This CDR3 comprises 17 residues. The CDR3 is CASSSRLLGSGANVLTF. CDR3 nucleotides: TGTGCCAGTAGTTCCCGGCTCCTCGGCTCTGGGGCCAACGTCCTGACTTTC.

V usage is TRBV28 and J usage is TRBJ1-3; D possibly corresponds to TRBD1 (5 bases). This CDR3 comprises 15 residues. V lost 2 bases and J lost 1, with 9 bases in between. CDR1 and CDR2 (germline): MDHEN, SYDVKM. The CDR3 region has the DNA TGTGCCAGCAGTTTACCCCCAGGGTCTGGAAACACCATATATTTT. Translating it yields CASSLPPGSGNTIYF.

This sequence joins TRBV10-2 and TRBJ1-5; D is perhaps TRBD1 (6 bases). CDR1 and CDR2 from the germline V gene are WSHSY and SAAADI. Trimming shortened V by 6 bases and J by 4 bases, and 13 bases separated the two germline ends. This CDR3 has 14 amino acids. The chain's CDR3 is CASRQGFGNQPQHF. Written as DNA, the CDR3 is TGCGCCAGCAGACAGGGATTCGGGAATCAGCCCCAGCATTTT.

The chain links TRBV19 to TRBJ2-7; the D is unclear. The length of the CDR3 is 13 residues. The germline V and J ends were trimmed by 1 base and 3 bases, with 7 bases remaining between them. Germline CDR1 LNHDA, CDR2 SQIVND (reference sequence). The chain's CDR3 is CASSIVGHYEQYF. In nucleotides, the CDR3 is TGTGCCAGTAGTATAGTAGGTCACTACGAGCAGTACTTC. Using reference TRBV19 and TRBJ2-7 for the parts outside the CDR3, the full variable domain is DGGITQSPKYLFRKEGQNVTLSCEQNLNHDAMYWYRQDPGQGLRLIYYSQIVNDFQKGDIAEGYSVSREKKESFPLTVTSAQKNPTAFYLCASSIVGHYEQYFGPGTRLTVT.

The chain uses TRBV11-3 and TRBJ2-3; D unclear. Trimming removed 5 bases at V and 2 bases at J, with 11 bases between. The germline V gene encodes CDR1 SGHNT and CDR2 YENEEA. This CDR3 contains 14 residues. The CDR3 is CASSVTASTDTQYF. The CDR3 DNA follows: TGTGCCAGCAGCGTCACAGCCTCCACAGATACGCAGTATTTT. The full variable domain, in which reference TRBV11-3 and TRBJ2-3 provide the parts outside the CDR3, is EAGVVQSPRYKIIEKKQPVAFWCNPISGHNTLYWYLQNLGQGPELLIRYENEEAVDDSQLPKDRFSAERLKGVDSTLKIQPAELGDSAVYLCASSVTASTDTQYFGPGTRLTVL.

The chain couples TRBV30 to TRBJ1-4; TRBD1 might be the D (6 bases). Germline values: CDR1 GTSNPN, CDR2 SVGIG (reference sequence). The V gene lost 0 bases and the J gene lost 12 bases, with 14 bases spanning the gap. CDR3 size: 13 residues. Here the CDR3 DNA reads TGTGCCTGGAGTGTTGGACGGGGGGGCGAACTGTTTTTT. Its translation is CAWSVGRGGELFF.

The V and J genes are TRBV5-8 and TRBJ2-3, with D uncertain. The CDR3 loop spans 11 amino acids. V was clipped by 1 base and J by 11 bases, with 8 bases between them. Looked up from germline, CDR1 is SGHTS and CDR2 is YDEGEE. The CDR3: CASSLHHQQYF. In DNA form, the CDR3 reads TGTGCCAGCAGCTTGCACCACCAGCAGTATTTT.

This rearrangement joins TRBV11-3 to TRBJ2-1; tentative D call: TRBD1 (6 bases). The CDR3 extends over 15 amino acids. Trimming shortened V by 0 bases and J by 0 bases, and 6 bases separated the two germline ends. CDR1 SGHNT and CDR2 YENEEA come from the germline V gene. CDR3 region: CASSLDRGSYNEQFF. The CDR3 DNA sequence: TGTGCCAGCAGCTTAGACAGGGGCTCCTACAATGAGCAGTTCTTC.

The table lists this clone with a few counts. The chain has TRBV5-1 and TRBJ2-7; TRBD1 matches at 8 bases. The V and J ends lost 3 bases and 1 base, in that order; junction bases with no gene match: 3. This CDR3 comprises 14 residues. Germline-derived CDR1 and CDR2 are SGHRS and YFSETQ. The CDR3 nucleotides read TGCGCCAGCAGCTCCCGGACAGGGTCCTACGAGCAGTACTTC. Encoded protein: CASSSRTGSYEQYF.

This rearrangement joins TRBV14 to TRBJ1-2; TRBD1 aligns across 9 bases. The V and J ends lost 0 bases and 3 bases, in that order; junction bases with no gene match: 8. The CDR3 runs 17 residues. CDR1 and CDR2 from the germline V gene are SGHDN and FVKESK. The CDR3 DNA reads TGTGCCAGCAGCCAAGAAGGGAGTCGGACAGGGGACTATGGCTACACCTTC. It translates to CASSQEGSRTGDYGYTF.

The chain is built from TRBV5-1 and TRBJ2-5, with D uncertain. Trimming shortened V by 0 bases and J by 3 bases, and 0 bases separated the two germline ends. Germline V CDR1 and CDR2: SGHRS, YFSETQ. The CDR3 extends over 11 amino acids. CDR3 sequence: CASSLEETQYF. The CDR3, as DNA: TGCGCCAGCAGCTTGGAAGAGACCCAGTACTTC.

V gene TRBV10-1 combines with J gene TRBJ2-3, with 7 bases aligning to TRBD2. Germline CDR1 WNHNN, CDR2 SYGVQD (reference sequence). With 0 bases clipped from V and 1 base from J, the junction kept 4 bases outside the gene matches. CDR3 length: 16 residues. CDR3 protein: CASSESRGGGTDTQYF. In DNA, the CDR3 is TGCGCCAGCAGTGAGTCGCGGGGAGGGGGCACAGATACGCAGTATTTT.

Points on this clone: A junction end diverges from the germline sequence, so it may reflect a read error. The chain joins TRBV7-7 to TRBJ2-1; TRBD1 or TRBD2 may be the D gene (5 bases each). Germline assignment: CDR1 SSHAT and CDR2 FNYEAQ (reference sequence). This CDR3 is built from 16 residues. This CDR3 reads CASSLAPGNRYNEQFF. The CDR3 coding sequence is TGTGCTAGCAGCTTAGCGCCAGGGAACAGATACAATGAGCAGTTCTTC.

In this sample, this clone turned up once. The chain employs TRBV6-6 and TRBJ2-1, with 8 bases matching TRBD2. CDR1 and CDR2 from the germline V gene are MNHNY and SVGAGI (reference sequence). The CDR3 contains 15 residues. V was pared by 4 bases and J by 7 bases, with 9 bases of the junction left unmatched. CDR3 loop: CASSFREGPGNEQFF. CDR3 nucleotide sequence: TGTGCCAGCAGTTTTCGGGAGGGCCCTGGTAATGAGCAGTTCTTC.

The chain carries TRBV4-1 and TRBJ2-1, with TRBD1 identical over 9 bases. Trimming at V came to 1 base and at J to 7 bases, leaving 11 bases not matched to a gene. Per the germline V gene, CDR1 is MGHRA and CDR2 is YSYEKL. There are 17 residues in the CDR3. The CDR3, as DNA: TGCGCCAGCAGCCAAGTAGTGTTCGGACAGGGGAGGAATGAGCAGTTCTTC. Translated: CASSQVVFGQGRNEQFF.

Concerning this clone: One end of the junction does not line up with germline, which may come from a read error. The chain uses TRBV7-7 and TRBJ1-1; D remains unclear. The germline V gene has CDR1 SSHAT and CDR2 FNYEAQ (reference sequence). This CDR3 comprises 13 residues. Written as DNA, the CDR3 is TGTGCTAGCAGCTTGACCCCCAGCACTGAAGCTTTCTTT. Its translation: CASSLTPSTEAFF.

In this sample, this clone turned up once. The rearrangement joins TRBV6-5 to TRBJ2-1; weak D call: TRBD2 (5 bases). V was clipped by 0 bases and J by 15 bases, with 15 bases between them. Germline V lookup: CDR1 MNHEY, CDR2 SVGAGI. The CDR3 has 13 amino acids. The DNA for the CDR3 is TGTGCCAGCAGTTACTCCCCGGAGGATTCTCTGTTCTTC. Translating gives CASSYSPEDSLFF.

J is TRBJ2-1 and V is TRBV5-6, with 12 bases aligning to TRBD2. The J segment lost 9 bases and the V segment lost 2 bases, leaving 12 bases of the junction unmatched. CDR3 length: 17 residues. Germline CDR1 is SGHDT and CDR2 is YYEEEE. CDR3 sequence reads: CASSFGLAGGRSSEQFF. In nucleotides, the CDR3 is TGTGCCAGCAGCTTCGGGCTAGCGGGGGGGCGTAGTAGTGAGCAGTTCTTC.

The DNA for the CDR3 is TGTGCCAGCACCAATTCAGCGGGCAACTATGGCTACACCTTC. This encodes CASTNSAGNYGYTF. The genes are TRBV11-2 and TRBJ1-2; no firm D call. The germline gives CDR1 SGHAT, CDR2 FQNNGV. This CDR3 is built from 14 residues. Trimming shortened V by 7 bases and J by 2 bases, and 14 bases separated the two germline ends.

The chain has TRBV5-1 and TRBJ1-3; 7 bases are a match to TRBD1. This CDR3 contains 15 residues. V was clipped by 0 bases and J by 4 bases; unmatched bases: 4. From germline, CDR1 is SGHRS and CDR2 YFSETQ. The DNA for the CDR3 is TGCGCCAGCAGCTTGGTCGGAGGGGGCGGAAACACCATATATTTT. Protein sequence: CASSLVGGGGNTIYF. The full variable domain, completed using reference TRBV5-1 and TRBJ1-3, is KAGVTQTPRYLIKTRGQQVTLSCSPISGHRSVSWYQQTPGQGLQFLFEYFSETQRNKGNFPGRFSGRQFSNSRSEMNVSTLELGDSALYLCASSLVGGGGNTIYFGEGSWLTVV.